Detailed here is one T cell receptor beta chain. The table came from immunoSEQ multiplex PCR; TCRdb's copy has only in-frame clones and leaves some out. The sample lists about 44,000 clones, around 85% occurring once. This sample is drawn from a study of OX40 agonist ivuxolimab in advanced cancers. In the study overall: Melanoma, hepatocellular carcinoma, head and neck or renal cell cancer occurred in dose-escalation patients.

Germline assignment: CDR1 PRHDT and CDR2 FYEKMQ (reference sequence). This CDR3 is 11 amino acids long. The V gene lost 3 bases and the J gene lost 7 bases, with 3 bases spanning the gap. J is TRBJ2-2 and V is TRBV13; no firm D call. Sequencing was performed on CD4+ or CD8+ T cells sorted from blood, taken in a trial of the OX40 agonist ivuxolimab. The origin of this receptor is an adult with an advanced solid tumor such as melanoma, head and neck, liver or kidney cancer. The CDR3 region is CASSFYGELFF. Written as DNA, the CDR3 is TGTGCCAGCAGCTTTTACGGGGAGCTGTTTTTT.